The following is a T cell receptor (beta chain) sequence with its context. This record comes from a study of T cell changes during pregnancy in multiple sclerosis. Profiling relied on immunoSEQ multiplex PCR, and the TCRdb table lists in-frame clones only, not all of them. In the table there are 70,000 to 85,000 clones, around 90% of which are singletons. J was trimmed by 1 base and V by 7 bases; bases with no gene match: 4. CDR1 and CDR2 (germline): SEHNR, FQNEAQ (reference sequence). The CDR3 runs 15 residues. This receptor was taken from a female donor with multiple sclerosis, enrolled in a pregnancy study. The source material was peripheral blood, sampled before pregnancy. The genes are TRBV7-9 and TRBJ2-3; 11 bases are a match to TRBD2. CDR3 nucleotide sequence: TGTGCCAGCAACCTAGCGGGAGGTGGCACAGATACGCAGTATTTT. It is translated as CASNLAGGGTDTQYF.